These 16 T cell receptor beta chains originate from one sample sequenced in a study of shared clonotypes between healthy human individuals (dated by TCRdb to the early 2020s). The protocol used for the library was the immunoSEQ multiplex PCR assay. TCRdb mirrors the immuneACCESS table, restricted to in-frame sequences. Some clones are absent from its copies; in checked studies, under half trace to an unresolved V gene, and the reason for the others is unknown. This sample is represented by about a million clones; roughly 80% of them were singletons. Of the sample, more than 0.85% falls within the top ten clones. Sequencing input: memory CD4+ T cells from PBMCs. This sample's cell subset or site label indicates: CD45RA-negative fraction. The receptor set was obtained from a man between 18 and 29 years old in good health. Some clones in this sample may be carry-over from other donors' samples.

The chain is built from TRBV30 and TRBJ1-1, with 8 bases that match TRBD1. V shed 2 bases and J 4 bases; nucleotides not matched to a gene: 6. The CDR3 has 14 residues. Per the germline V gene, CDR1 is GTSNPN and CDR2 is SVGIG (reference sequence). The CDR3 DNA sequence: TGTGCCTGGAGTATCCTAACAGGGGGCACTGAAGCTTTCTTT. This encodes CAWSILTGGTEAFF.

The CDR3: CASSLEQGQPQHF. The CDR3 coding sequence is TGTGCCAGCAGCTTAGAACAAGGGCAGCCCCAGCATTTT. The gene calls are TRBV7-2 and TRBJ1-5; D is undetermined. Germline-derived CDR1 and CDR2 are SGHTA and FQGNSA. This CDR3 contains 13 residues. Deletions cut 1 base from V and 7 bases from J, with 8 bases between.

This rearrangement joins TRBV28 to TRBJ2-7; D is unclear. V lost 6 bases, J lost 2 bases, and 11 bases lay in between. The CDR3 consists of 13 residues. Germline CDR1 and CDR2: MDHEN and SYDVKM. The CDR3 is CASRTTNPYEQYF. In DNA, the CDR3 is TGTGCCAGCAGAACCACTAATCCCTACGAGCAGTACTTC.

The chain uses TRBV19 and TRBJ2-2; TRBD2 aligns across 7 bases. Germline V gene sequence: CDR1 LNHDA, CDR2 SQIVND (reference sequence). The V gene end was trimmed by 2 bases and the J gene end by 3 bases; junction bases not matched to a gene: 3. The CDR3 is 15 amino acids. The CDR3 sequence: CASSILRGDTGELFF. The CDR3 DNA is TGTGCCAGTAGTATACTCCGGGGGGACACCGGGGAGCTGTTTTTT.

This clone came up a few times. The CDR3, as DNA: TGTGCCAGCAGCACAGATGGGGGTGGGTGGGCTTTCTTT. Its protein product is CASSTDGGGWAFF. The chain recombines TRBV11-2 with TRBJ1-1; TRBD1 is a possible D gene (5 bases). CDR1 and CDR2 (germline): SGHAT, FQNNGV. V lost 5 bases to trimming and J lost 11 bases, with 18 bases between them. The CDR3 length is 13 residues. Drawing the rest from reference TRBV11-2 and TRBJ1-1, the complete variable domain is EAGVAQSPRYKIIEKRQSVAFWCNPISGHATLYWYQQILGQGPKLLIQFQNNGVVDDSQLPKDRFSAERLKGVDSTLKIQPAKLEDSAVYLCASSTDGGGWAFFGQGTRLTVV.

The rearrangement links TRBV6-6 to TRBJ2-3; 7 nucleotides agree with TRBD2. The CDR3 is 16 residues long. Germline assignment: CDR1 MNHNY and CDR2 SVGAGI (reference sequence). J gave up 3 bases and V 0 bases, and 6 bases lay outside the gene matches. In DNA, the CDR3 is TGTGCCAGCAGTTACTCTGGCACAGCGGGGACAGATACGCAGTATTTT. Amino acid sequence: CASSYSGTAGTDTQYF.

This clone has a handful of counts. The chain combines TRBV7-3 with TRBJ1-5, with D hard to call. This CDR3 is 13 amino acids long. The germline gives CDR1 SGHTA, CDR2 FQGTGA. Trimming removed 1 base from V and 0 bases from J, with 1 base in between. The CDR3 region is CASSLSSNQPQHF. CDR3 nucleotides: TGTGCCAGCAGCTTAAGTAGCAATCAGCCCCAGCATTTT.

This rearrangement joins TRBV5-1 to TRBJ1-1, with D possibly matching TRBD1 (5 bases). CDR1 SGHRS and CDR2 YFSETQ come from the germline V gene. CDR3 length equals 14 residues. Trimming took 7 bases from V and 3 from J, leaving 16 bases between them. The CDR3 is CASGPASGDTEAFF. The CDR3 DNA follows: TGCGCCAGCGGGCCGGCTTCGGGGGACACTGAAGCTTTCTTT.

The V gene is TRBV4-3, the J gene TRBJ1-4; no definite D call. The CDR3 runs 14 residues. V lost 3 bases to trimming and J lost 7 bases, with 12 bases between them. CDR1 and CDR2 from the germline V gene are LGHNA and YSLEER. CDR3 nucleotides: TGCGCCAGCAGCCAGGCAGATTGGAGTGAAAAACTGTTTTTT. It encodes CASSQADWSEKLFF.

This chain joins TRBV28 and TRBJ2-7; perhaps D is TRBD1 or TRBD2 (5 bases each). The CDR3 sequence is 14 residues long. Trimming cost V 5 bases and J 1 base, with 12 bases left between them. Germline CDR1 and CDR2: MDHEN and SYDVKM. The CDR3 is CASSMGRISYEQYF. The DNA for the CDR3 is TGTGCCAGCAGTATGGGACGGATTTCCTACGAGCAGTACTTC.

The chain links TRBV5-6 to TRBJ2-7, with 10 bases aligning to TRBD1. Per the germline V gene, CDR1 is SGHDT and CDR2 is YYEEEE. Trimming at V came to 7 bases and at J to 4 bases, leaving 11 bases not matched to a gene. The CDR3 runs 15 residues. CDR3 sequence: CASAPGTGASYEQYF. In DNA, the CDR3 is TGTGCCAGCGCCCCCGGGACAGGGGCGTCATACGAGCAGTACTTC.

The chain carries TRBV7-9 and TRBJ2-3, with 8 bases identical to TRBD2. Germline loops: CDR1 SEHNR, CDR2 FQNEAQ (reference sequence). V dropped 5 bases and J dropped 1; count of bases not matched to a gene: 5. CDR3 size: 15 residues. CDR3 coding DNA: TGTGCCAGCAGCCCCCAGGGACTAGGCACAGATACGCAGTATTTT. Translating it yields CASSPQGLGTDTQYF. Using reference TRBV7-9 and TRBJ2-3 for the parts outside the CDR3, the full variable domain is DTGVSQNPRHKITKRGQNVTFRCDPISEHNRLYWYRQTLGQGPEFLTYFQNEAQLEKSRLLSDRFSAERPKGSFSTLEIQRTEQGDSAMYLCASSPQGLGTDTQYFGPGTRLTVL.

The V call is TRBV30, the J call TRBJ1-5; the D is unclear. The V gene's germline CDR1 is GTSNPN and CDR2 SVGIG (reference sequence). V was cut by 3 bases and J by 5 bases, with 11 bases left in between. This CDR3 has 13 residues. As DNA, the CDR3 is TGTGCCTGGAGCGCGTCCGGCGATCAGCCCCAGCATTTT. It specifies CAWSASGDQPQHF.

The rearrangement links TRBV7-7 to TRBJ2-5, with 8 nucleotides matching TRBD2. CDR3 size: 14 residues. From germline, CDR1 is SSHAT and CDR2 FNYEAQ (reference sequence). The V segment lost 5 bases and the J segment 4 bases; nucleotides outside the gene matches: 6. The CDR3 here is CASSRTGLGETQYF. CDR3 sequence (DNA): TGTGCCAGCAGCCGCACGGGACTAGGAGAGACCCAGTACTTC.

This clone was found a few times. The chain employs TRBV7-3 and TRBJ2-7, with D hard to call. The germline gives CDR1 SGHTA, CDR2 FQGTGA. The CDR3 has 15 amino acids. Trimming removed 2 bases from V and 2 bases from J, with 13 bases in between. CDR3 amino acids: CASSLGSPGAYEQYF. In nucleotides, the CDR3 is TGTGCCAGCAGCTTAGGTTCCCCCGGAGCCTACGAGCAGTACTTC.

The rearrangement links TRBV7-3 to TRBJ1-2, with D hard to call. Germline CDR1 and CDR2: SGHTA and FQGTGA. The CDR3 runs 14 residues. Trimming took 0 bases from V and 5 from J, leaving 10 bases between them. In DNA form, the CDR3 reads TGTGCCAGCAGCTTAACTGGCACGGGATATGGCTACACCTTC. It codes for CASSLTGTGYGYTF.